This TCR beta chain stems from a study of blood T cell repertoires in COVID-19. Study-wide context: Samples of COVID-19 (acute and convalescent) were obtained from the United States, Italy and Spain.

Original processing methods: Amplifying reference gene primers gave estimates of nucleated cell counts. The table came from immunoSEQ multiplex PCR; TCRdb's copy has only in-frame clones and leaves some out. Clone size and the V and J calls come from that table; the DNA yielded D and trimming. This sample has about 72,000 clones, with around 90% found just once. The receptor was derived from a human donor in a cohort sampled during active COVID-19. The sequenced sample was peripheral blood.

CDR3 loop: CASKDRGAEAFF. The CDR3 coding sequence is TGTGCCAGCAAAGACAGGGGCGCTGAAGCTTTCTTT. The chain combines TRBV27 with TRBJ1-1; 8 bases agree with TRBD1. There are 12 residues in the CDR3. J lost 6 bases, V lost 7 bases, and 4 bases had no gene match. CDR1 MNHEY and CDR2 SMNVEV come from the germline V gene (reference sequence).